This T cell receptor (beta chain) came from a study of blood T cell repertoires in COVID-19. About the research overall: Sample material is recorded as cDNA or gDNA derived from T cells, B-cell-depleted T cells, or PBMCs.

V shed 8 bases and J shed 5 bases, with 8 bases lying between them. In germline, CDR1 is MNHEY, CDR2 SMNVEV (reference sequence). The CDR3 is 11 residues long. Recruited during active infection, patients (from Seattle) were subsequently followed longitudinally. Generated by immunoSEQ multiplex PCR, the TCRdb table keeps only in-frame clones and is missing some. The sample shows 200,000 to 250,000 clones, about 88% of them seen only once. Sequenced material: peripheral blood. The receptor was isolated from a woman in her 50s with COVID-19, enrolled during active disease. V and J are TRBV27 and TRBJ2-3, with D uncertain. This CDR3 reads CASSSGDTQYF. The CDR3 DNA reads TGTGCCAGCTCCTCCGGAGATACGCAGTATTTT.